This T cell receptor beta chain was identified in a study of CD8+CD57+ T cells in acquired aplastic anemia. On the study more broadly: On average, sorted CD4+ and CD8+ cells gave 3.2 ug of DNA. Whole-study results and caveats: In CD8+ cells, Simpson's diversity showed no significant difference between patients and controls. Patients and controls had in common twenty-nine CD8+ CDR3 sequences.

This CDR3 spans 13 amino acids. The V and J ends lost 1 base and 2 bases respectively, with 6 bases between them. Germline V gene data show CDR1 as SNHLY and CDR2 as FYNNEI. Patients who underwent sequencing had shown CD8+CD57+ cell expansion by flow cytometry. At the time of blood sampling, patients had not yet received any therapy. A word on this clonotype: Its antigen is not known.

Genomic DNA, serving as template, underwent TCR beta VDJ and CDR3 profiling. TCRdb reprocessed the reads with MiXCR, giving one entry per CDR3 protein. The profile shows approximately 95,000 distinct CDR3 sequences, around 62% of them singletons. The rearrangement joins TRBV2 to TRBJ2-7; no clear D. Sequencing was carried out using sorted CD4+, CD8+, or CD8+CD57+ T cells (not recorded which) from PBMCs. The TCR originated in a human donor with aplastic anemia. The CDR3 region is CASSEGGTYEQYF. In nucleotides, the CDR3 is TGTGCCAGCAGTGAAGGGGGTACCTACGAGCAGTACTTC.